The clone carrying this TCR beta chain was detected only a few times. Its antigen is not known. The entry originates in a study of T cells after yellow fever vaccination. Study outcomes and limitations: Post-booster repertoires again held most primary-vaccination clones (about 96% CD4, over 80% CD8). The CD4 and CD8 compartments had a small share of their clonotypes in common.

TCRdb redid the calling of the 5' RACE reads with MiXCR, one entry per CDR3 protein. The sample shows roughly 300,000 distinct CDR3 sequences, 6.8% of them seen only once. Trimming pared 1 base from V and 2 bases from J, leaving 9 bases between. The CDR3 is made up of 15 amino acids. Sequencing used PBMCs, obtained 45 days after the first yellow fever vaccination. The chain joins TRBV12-3 or TRBV12-4 to TRBJ1-5; TRBD1 is a possible D gene (5 bases). The source of this sequence is a man between 18 and 35 years old who received the YFV17D yellow fever vaccine. The CDR3 sequence is CASSLGGVGNQPQHF. The CDR3 DNA reads as TGTGCCAGCAGTTTAGGGGGGGTCGGCAATCAGCCCCAGCATTTT.